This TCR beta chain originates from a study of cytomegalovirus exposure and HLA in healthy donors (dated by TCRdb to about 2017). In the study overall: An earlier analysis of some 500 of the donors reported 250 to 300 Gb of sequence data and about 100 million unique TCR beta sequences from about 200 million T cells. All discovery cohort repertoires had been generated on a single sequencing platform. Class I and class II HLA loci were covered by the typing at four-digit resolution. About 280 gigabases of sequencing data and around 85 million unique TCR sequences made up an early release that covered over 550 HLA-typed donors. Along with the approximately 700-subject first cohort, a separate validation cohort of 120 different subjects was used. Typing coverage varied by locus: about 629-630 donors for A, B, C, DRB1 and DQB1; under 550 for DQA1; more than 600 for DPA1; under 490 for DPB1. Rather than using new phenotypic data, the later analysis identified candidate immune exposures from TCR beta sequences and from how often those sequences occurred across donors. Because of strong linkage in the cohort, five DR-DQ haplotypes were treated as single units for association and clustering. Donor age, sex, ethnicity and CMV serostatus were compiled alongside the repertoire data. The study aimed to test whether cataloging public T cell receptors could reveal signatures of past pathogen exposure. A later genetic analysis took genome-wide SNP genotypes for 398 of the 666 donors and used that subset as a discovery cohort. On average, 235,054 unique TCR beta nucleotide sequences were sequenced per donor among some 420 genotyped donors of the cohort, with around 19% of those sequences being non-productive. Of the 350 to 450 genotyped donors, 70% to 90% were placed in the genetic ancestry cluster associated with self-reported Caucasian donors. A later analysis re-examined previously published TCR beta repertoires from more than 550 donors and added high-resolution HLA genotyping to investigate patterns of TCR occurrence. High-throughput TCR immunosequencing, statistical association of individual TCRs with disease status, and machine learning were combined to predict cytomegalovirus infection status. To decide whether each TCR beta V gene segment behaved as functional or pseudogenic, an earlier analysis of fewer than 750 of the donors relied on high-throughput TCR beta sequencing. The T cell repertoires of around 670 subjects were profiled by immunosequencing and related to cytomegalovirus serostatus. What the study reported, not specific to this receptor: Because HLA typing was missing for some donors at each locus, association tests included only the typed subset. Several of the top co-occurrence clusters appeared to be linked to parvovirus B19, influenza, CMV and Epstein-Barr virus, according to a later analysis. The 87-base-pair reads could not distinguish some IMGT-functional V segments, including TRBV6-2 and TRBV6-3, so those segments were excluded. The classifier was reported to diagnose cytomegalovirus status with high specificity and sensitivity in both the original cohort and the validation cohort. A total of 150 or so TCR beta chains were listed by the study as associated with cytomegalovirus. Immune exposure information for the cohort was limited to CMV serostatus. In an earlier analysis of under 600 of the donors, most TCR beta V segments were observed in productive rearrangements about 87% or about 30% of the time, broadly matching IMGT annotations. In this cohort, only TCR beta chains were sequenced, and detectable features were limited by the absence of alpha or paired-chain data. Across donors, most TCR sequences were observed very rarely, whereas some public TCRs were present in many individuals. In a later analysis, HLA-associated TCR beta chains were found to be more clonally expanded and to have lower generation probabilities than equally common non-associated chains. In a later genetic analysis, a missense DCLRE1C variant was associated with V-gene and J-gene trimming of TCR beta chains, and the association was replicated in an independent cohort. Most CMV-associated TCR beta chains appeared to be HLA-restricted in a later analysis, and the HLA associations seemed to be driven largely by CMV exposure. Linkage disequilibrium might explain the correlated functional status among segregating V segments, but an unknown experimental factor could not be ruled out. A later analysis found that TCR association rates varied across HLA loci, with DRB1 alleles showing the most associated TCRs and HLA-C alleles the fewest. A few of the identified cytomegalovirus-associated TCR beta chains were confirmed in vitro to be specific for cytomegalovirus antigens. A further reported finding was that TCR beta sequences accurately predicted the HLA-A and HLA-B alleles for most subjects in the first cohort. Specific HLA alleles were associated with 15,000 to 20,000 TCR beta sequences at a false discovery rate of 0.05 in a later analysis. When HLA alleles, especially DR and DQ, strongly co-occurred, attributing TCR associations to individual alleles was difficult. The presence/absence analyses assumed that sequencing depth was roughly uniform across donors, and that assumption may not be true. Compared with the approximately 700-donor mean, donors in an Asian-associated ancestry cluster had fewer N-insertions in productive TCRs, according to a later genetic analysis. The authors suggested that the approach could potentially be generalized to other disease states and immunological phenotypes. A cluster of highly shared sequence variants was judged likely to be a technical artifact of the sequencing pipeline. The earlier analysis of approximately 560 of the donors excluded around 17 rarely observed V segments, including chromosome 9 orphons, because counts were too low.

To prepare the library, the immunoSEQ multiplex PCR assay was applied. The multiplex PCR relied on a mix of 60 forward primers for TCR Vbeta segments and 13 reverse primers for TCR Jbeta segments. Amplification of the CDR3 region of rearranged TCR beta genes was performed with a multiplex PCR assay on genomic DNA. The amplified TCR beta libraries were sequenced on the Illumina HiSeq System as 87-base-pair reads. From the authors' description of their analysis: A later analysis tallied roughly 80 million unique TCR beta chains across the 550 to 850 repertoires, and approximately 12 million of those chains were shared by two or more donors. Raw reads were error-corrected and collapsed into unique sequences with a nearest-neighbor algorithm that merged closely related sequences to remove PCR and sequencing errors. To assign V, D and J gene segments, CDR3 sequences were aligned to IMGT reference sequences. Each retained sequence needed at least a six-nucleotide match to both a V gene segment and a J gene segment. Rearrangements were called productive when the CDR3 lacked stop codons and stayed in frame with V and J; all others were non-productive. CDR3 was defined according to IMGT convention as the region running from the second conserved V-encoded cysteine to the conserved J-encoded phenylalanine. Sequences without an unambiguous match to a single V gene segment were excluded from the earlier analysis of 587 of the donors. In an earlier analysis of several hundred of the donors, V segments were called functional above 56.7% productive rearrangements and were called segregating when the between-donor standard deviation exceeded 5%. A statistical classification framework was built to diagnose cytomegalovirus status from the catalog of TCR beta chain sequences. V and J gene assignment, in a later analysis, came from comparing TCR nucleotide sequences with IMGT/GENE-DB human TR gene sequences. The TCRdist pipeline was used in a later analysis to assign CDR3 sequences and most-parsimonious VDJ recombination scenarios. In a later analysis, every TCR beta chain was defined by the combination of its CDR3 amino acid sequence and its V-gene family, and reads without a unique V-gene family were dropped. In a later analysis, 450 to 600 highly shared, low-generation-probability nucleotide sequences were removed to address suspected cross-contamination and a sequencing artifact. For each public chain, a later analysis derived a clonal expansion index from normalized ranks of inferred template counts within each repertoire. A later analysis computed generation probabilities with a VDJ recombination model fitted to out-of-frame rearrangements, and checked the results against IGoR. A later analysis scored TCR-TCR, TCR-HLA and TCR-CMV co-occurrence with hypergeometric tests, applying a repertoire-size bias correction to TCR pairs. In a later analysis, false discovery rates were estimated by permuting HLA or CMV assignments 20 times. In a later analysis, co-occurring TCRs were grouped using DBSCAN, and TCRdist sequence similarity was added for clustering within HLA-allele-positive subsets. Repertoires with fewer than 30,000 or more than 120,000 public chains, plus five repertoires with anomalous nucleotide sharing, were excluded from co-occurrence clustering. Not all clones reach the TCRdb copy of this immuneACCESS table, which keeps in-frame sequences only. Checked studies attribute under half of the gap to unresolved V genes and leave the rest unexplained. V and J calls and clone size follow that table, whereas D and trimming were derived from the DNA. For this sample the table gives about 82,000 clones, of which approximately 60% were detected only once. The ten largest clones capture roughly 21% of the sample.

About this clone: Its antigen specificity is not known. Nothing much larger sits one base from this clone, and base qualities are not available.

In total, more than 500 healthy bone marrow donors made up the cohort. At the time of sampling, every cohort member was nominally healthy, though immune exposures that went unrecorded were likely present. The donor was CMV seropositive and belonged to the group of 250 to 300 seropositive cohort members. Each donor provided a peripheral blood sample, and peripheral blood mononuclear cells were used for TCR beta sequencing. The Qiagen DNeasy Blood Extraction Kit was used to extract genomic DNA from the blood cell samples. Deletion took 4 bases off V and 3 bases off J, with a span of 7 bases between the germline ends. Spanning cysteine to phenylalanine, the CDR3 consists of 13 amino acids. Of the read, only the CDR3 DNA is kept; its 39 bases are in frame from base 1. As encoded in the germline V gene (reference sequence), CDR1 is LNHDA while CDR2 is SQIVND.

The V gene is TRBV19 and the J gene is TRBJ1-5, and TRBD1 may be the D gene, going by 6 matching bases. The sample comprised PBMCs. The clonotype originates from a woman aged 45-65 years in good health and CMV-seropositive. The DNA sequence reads TGTGCCAGTAGTAGACAGGACAATCAGCCCCAGCATTTT. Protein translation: CASSRQDNQPQHF.